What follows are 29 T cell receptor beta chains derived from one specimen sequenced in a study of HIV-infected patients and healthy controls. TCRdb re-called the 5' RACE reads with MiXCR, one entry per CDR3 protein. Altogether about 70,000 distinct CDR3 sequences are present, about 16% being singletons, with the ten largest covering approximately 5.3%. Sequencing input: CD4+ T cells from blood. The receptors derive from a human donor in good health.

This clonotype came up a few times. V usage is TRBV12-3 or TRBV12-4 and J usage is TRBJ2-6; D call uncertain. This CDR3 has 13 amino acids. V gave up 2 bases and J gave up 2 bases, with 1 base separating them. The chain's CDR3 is CASSLTGANVLTF. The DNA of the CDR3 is TGTGCCAGCAGTTTAACTGGGGCCAACGTCCTGACTTTC.

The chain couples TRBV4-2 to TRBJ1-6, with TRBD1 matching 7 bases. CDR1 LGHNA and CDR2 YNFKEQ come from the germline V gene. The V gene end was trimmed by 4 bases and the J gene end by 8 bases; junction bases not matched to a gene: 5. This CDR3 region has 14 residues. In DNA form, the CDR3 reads TGTGCCAGCAGCCCGGGACAGCCTTATTCACCCCTCCACTTT. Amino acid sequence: CASSPGQPYSPLHF.

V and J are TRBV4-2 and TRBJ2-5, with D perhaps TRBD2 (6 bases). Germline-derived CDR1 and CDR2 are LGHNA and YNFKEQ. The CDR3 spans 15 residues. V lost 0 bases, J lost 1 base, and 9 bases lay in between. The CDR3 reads CASSQDRGIQETQYF. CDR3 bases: TGTGCCAGCAGCCAAGATCGCGGGATCCAAGAGACCCAGTACTTC.

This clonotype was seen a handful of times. In DNA form, the CDR3 reads TGTGCCAGCAGTAGCGGGAGGCCCCAAGAGACCCAGTACTTC. Protein sequence: CASSSGRPQETQYF. The chain combines TRBV2 with TRBJ2-5, with 9 nucleotides matching TRBD2. After removal of 5 bases from V and 1 base from J, the junction contained 2 bases not matched to a gene. Germline CDR1 is SNHLY and CDR2 is FYNNEI. CDR3 length: 14 amino acids.

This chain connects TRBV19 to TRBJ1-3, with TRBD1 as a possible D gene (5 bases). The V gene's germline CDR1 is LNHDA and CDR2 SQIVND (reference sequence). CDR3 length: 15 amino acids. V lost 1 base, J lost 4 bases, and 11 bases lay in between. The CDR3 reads CASSIGRGAGNTIYF. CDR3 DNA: TGTGCCAGTAGTATAGGGAGGGGCGCGGGAAACACCATATATTTT. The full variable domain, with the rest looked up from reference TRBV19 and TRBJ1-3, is DGGITQSPKYLFRKEGQNVTLSCEQNLNHDAMYWYRQDPGQGLRLIYYSQIVNDFQKGDIAEGYSVSREKKESFPLTVTSAQKNPTAFYLCASSIGRGAGNTIYFGEGSWLTVV.

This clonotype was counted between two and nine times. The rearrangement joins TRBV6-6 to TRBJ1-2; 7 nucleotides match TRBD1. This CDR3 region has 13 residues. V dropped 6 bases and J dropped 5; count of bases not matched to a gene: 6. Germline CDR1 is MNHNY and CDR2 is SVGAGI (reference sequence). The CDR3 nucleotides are TGTGCCAGCAGCCTTACAGGGGATTATGGCTACACCTTC. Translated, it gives CASSLTGDYGYTF.

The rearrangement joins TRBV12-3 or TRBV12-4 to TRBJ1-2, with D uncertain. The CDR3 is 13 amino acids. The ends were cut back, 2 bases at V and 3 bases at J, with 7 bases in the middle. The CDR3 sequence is CASSLNDYYGYTF. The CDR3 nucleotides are TGTGCCAGCAGTTTAAACGATTACTATGGCTACACCTTC.

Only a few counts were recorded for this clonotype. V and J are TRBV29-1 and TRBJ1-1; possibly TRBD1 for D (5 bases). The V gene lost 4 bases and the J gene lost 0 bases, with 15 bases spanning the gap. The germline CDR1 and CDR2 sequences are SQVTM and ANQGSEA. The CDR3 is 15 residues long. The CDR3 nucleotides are TGCAGCGTTGGCGGCCGAGGGACCATGAACACTGAAGCTTTCTTT. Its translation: CSVGGRGTMNTEAFF.

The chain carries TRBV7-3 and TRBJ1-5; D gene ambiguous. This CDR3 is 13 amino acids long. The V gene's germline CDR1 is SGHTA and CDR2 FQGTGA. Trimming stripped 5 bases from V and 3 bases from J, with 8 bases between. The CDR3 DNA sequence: TGTGCCAGCAGCGCGTCTGCCAATCAGCCCCAGCATTTT. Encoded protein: CASSASANQPQHF.

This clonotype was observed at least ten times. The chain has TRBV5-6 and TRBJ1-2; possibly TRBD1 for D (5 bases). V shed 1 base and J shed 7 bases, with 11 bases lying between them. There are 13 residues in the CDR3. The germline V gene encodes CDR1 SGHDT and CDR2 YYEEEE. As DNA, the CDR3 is TGTGCCAGCAGCTTGCCGGGGACCGGTGGCTACACCTTC. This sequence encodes CASSLPGTGGYTF.

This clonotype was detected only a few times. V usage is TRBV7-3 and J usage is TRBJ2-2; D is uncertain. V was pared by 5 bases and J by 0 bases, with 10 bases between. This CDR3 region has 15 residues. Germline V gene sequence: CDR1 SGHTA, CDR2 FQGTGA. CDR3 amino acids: CASSHISANTGELFF. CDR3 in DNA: TGTGCCAGCAGCCACATCTCCGCGAACACCGGGGAGCTGTTTTTT.

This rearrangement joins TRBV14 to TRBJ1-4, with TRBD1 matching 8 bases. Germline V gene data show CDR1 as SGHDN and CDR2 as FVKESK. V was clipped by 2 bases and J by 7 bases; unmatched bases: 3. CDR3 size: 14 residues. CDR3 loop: CASSQSRGLEKLFF. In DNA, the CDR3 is TGTGCCAGCAGCCAATCCAGGGGGCTTGAAAAACTGTTTTTT.

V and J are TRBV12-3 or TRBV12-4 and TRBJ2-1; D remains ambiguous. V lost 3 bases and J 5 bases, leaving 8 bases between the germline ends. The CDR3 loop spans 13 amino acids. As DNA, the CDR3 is TGTGCCAGCAGTTTTTTAGACAACAATGAGCAGTTCTTC. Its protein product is CASSFLDNNEQFF.

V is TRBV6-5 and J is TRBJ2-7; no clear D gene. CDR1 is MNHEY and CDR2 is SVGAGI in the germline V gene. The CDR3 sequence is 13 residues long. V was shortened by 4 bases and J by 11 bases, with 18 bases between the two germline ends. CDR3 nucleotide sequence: TGTGCCAGCAGTTTAGACCCGGCGAGTTTGAAGTACTTC. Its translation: CASSLDPASLKYF.

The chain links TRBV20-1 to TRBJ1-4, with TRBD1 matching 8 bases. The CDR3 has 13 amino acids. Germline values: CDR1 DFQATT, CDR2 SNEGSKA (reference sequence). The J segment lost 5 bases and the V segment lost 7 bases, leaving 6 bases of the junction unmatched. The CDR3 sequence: CSVRDRRNEKLFF. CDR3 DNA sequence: TGCAGTGTTCGGGACAGGCGAAATGAAAAACTGTTTTTT.

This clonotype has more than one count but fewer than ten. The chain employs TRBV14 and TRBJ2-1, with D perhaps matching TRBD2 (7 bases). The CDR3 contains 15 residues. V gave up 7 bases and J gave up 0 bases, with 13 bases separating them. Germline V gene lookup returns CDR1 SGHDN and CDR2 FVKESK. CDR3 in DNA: TGTGCCAGCAAAAAGGGGGGGATCTCCTACAATGAGCAGTTCTTC. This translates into CASKKGGISYNEQFF.

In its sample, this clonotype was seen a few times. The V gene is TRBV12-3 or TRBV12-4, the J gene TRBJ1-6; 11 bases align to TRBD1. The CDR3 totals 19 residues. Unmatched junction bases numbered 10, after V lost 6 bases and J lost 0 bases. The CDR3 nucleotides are TGTGCCAGCAGAGGACAGGGGGCCGGACCGAGCTCCTATAATTCACCCCTCCACTTT. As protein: CASRGQGAGPSSYNSPLHF.

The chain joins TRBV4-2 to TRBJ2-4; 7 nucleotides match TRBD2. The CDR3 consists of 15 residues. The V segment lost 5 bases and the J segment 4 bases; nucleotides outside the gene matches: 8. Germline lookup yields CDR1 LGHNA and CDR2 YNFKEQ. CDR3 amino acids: CASSGYLAEKNIQYF. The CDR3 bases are TGTGCCAGCAGCGGCTACCTAGCGGAGAAAAACATTCAGTACTTC.

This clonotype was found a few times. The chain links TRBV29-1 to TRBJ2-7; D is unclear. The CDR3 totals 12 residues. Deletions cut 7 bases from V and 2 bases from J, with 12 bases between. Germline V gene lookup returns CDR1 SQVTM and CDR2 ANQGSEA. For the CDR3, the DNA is TGCAGCGCAGCGCTCCTCCCCTACGAGCAGTACTTC. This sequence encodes CSAALLPYEQYF.

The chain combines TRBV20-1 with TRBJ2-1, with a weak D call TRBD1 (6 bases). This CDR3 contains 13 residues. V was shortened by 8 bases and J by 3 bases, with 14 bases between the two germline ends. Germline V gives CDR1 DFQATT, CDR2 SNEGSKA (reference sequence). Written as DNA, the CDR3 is TGCAGTACATTCACAGGGTTCTACAATGAGCAGTTCTTC. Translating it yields CSTFTGFYNEQFF.

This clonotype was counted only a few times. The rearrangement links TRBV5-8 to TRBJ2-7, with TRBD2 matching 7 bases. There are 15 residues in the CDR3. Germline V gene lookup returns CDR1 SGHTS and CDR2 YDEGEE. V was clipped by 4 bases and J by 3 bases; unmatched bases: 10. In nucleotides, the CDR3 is TGTGCCAGCAGCCTGTGGGCTAGCGGACACTACGAGCAGTACTTC. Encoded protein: CASSLWASGHYEQYF.

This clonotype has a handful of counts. The CDR3 region is CASSPLGRGVANEQFF. The CDR3 nucleotides are TGTGCCAGCAGTCCCCTAGGGCGGGGGGTCGCCAATGAGCAGTTCTTC. The J gene is TRBJ2-1, the V gene TRBV6-2 or TRBV6-3; 8 bases are shared with TRBD2. Germline V CDR1 and CDR2: MNHEY, SVGEGT. V gave up 5 bases and J gave up 6 bases; unmatched junction bases: 12. CDR3 length: 16 amino acids.

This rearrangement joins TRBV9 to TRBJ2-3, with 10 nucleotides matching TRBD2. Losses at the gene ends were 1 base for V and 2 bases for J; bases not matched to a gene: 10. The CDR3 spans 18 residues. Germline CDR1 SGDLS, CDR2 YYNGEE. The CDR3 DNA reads TGTGCCAGCAGCGTAACTAGCGGGGCCCCTCCTCCCACAGATACGCAGTATTTT. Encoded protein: CASSVTSGAPPPTDTQYF.

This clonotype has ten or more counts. The CDR3 DNA sequence: TGTGCCAGCAGTGCTCAGGGGAACACTGAAGCTTTCTTT. Translation: CASSAQGNTEAFF. The chain uses TRBV7-2 and TRBJ1-1, with a possible D match to TRBD1 (5 bases). Germline V gene lookup returns CDR1 SGHTA and CDR2 FQGNSA. The CDR3 is made up of 13 amino acids. Deletions cut 6 bases from V and 1 base from J, with 9 bases between.

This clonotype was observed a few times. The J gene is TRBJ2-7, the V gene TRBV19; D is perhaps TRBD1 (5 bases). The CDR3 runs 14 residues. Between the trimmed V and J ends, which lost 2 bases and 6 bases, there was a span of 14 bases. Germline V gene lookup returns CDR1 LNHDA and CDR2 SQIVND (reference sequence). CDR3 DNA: TGTGCCAGTAGTATAAGCTCCGCGCAGGGCGAGCAGTACTTC. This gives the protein CASSISSAQGEQYF. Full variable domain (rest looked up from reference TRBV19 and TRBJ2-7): DGGITQSPKYLFRKEGQNVTLSCEQNLNHDAMYWYRQDPGQGLRLIYYSQIVNDFQKGDIAEGYSVSREKKESFPLTVTSAQKNPTAFYLCASSISSAQGEQYFGPGTRLTVT.

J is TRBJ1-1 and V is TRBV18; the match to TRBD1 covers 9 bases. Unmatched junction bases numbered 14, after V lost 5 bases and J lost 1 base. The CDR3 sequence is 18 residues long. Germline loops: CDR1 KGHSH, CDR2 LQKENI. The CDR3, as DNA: TGTGCCAGCTCATCGCGATCGGGACAGGGAGGGAGGAACACTGAAGCTTTCTTT. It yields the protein CASSSRSGQGGRNTEAFF.

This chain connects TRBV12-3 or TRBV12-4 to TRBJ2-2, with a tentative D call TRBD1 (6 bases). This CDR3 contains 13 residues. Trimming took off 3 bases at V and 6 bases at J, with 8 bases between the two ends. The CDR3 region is CASSFEGAGELFF. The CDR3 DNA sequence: TGTGCCAGCAGTTTTGAGGGGGCCGGGGAGCTGTTTTTT.

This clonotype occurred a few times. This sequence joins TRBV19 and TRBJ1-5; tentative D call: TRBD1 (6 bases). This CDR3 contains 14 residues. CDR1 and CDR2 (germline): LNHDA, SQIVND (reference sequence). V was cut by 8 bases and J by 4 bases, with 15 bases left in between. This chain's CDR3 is CASGTTGRNQPQHF. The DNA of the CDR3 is TGTGCCAGTGGAACTACAGGGCGGAATCAGCCCCAGCATTTT.

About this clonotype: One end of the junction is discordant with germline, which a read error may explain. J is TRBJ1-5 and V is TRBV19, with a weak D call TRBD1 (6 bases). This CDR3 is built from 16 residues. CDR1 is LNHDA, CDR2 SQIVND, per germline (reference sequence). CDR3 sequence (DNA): TGTGCCAGTACTATAGGGACGACAGGAGCAAATCAGCCCCAGCATTTT. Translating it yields CASTIGTTGANQPQHF.